This T cell receptor beta chain was retrieved from a study of OX40 agonist ivuxolimab in advanced cancers. Points from the study as a whole: The study found that CD8+ T cells averaged more expanded clones than CD4+. Nonresponders included some who also had low normalized T-cell clonal expansion.

Assay: immunoSEQ multiplex PCR; the TCRdb copy retains only in-frame clones and omits some. In the table there are some 39,000 clones, 88% of which are singletons. This clone has a single count. Its matching antigen is unknown. The material sequenced was CD4+ or CD8+ T cells sorted from blood, taken in a trial of the OX40 agonist ivuxolimab. This TCR derives from an adult with an advanced solid tumor such as melanoma, head and neck, liver or kidney cancer.

In DNA form, the CDR3 reads TGTGCCAGCAGCGTAGGGTTTAGCGGGAGTGGACAAGAGACCCAGTACTTC. Protein sequence: CASSVGFSGSGQETQYF. The rearrangement links TRBV9 to TRBJ2-5, with 9 bases that match TRBD2. The length of the CDR3 is 17 residues. V lost 0 bases and J lost 2; bases outside the gene matches: 8. Per the germline V gene, CDR1 is SGDLS and CDR2 is YYNGEE. The variable domain in full, with the rest retrieved from reference TRBV9 and TRBJ2-5, is DSGVTQTPKHLITATGQRVTLRCSPRSGDLSVYWYQQSLDQGLQFLIQYYNGEERAKGNILERFSAQQFPDLHSELNLSSLELGDSALYFCASSVGFSGSGQETQYFGPGTRLLVL.